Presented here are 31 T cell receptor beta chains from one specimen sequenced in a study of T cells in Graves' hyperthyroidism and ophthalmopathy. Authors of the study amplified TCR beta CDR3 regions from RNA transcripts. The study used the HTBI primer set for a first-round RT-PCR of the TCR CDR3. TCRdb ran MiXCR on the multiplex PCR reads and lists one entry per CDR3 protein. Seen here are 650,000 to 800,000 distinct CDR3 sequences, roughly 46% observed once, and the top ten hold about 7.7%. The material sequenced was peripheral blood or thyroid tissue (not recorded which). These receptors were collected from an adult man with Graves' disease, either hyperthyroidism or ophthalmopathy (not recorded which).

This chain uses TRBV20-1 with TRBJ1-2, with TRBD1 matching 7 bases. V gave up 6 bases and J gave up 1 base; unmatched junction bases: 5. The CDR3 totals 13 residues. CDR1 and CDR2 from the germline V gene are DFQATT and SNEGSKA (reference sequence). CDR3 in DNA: TGCAGTGCGGGGGACAGATTTAACTATGGCTACACCTTC. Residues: CSAGDRFNYGYTF.

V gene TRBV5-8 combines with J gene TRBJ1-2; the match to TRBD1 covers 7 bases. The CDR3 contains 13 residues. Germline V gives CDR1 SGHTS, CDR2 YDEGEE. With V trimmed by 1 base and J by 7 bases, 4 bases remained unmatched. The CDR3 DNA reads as TGTGCCAGCAGCTTGACCGGGACAGCTGGCTACACCTTC. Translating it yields CASSLTGTAGYTF.

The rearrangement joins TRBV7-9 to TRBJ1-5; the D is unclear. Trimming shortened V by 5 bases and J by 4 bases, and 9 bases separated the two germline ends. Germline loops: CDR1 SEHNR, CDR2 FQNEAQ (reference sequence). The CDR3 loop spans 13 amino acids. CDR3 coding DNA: TGTGCCAGCAGCCCCGCACGGAATCAGCCCCAGCATTTT. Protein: CASSPARNQPQHF.

The CDR3 DNA is TGTGCCACCAGTGATTCCGGGGGAGTTATGTTTTTT. This encodes CATSDSGGVMFF. The genes are TRBV24-1 and TRBJ1-4; D possibly corresponds to TRBD1 (5 bases). The CDR3 contains 12 residues. Looked up from germline, CDR1 is KGHDR and CDR2 is SFDVKD. Trimming cost V 2 bases and J 15 bases, with 12 bases left between them.

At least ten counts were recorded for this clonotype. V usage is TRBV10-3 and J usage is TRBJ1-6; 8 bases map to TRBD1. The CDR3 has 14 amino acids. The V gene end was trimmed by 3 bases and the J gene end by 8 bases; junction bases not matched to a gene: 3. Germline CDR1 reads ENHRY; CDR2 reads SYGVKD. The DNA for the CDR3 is TGTGCCATCAGTGAAGGGGACAGGTATTCACCCCTCCACTTT. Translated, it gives CAISEGDRYSPLHF.

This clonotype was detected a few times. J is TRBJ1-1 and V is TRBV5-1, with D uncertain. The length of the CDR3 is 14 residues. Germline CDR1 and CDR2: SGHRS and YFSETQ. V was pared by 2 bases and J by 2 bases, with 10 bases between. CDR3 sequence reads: CASSLPRLNTEAFF. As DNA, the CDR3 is TGCGCCAGCAGCTTACCTCGGCTTAACACTGAAGCTTTCTTT.

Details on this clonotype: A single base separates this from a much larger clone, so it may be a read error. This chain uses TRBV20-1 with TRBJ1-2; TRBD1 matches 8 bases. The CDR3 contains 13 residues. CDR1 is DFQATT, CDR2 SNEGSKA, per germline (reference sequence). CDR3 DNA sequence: TGCAATGCTAGAGATCCAGGGGGCTGGGGCTACACCTTC. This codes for CNARDPGGWGYTF.

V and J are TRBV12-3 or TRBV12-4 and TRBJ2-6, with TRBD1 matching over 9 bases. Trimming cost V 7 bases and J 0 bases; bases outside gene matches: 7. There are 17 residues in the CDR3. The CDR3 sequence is CASTLGTGHSGANVLTF. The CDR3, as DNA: TGTGCCAGCACCCTCGGGACAGGGCACTCTGGGGCCAACGTCCTGACTTTC.

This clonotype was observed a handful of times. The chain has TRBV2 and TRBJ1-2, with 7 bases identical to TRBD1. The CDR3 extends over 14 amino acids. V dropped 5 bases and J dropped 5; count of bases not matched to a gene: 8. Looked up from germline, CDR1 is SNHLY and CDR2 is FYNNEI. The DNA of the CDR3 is TGTGCCAGCAGTTACTCGAAGACAGGGTATGGCTACACCTTC. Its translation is CASSYSKTGYGYTF.

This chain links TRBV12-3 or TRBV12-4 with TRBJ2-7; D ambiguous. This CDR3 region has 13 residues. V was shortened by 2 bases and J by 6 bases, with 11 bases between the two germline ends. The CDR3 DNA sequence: TGTGCCAGCAGTTTACTAGGTTCGGGCGAGCAGTACTTC. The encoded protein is CASSLLGSGEQYF.

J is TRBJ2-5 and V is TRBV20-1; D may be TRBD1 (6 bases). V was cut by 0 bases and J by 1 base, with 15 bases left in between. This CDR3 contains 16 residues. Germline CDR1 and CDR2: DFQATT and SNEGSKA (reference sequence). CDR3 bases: TGCAGTGCTAGAGATTATAACAGGGCCCTCCAAGAGACCCAGTACTTC. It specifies CSARDYNRALQETQYF.

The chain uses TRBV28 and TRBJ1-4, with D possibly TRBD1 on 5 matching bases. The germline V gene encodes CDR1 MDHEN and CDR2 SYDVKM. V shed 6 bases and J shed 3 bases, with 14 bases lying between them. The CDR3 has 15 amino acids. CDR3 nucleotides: TGTGCCAGCAGCCTTTTAGACAGATCTAATGAAAAACTGTTTTTT. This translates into CASSLLDRSNEKLFF. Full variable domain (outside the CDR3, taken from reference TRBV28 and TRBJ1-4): DVKVTQSSRYLVKRTGEKVFLECVQDMDHENMFWYRQDPGLGLRLIYFSYDVKMKEKGDIPEGYSVSREKKERFSLILESASTNQTSMYLCASSLLDRSNEKLFFGSGTQLSVL.

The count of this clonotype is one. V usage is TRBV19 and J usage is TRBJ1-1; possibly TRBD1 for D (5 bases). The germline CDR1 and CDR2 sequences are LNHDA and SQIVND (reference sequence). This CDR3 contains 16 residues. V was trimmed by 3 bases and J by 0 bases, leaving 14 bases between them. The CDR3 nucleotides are TGTGCCAGTAGTATGGAAGGGACCAGGGTGAACACTGAAGCTTTCTTT. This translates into CASSMEGTRVNTEAFF. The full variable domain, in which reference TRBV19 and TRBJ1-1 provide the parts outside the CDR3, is DGGITQSPKYLFRKEGQNVTLSCEQNLNHDAMYWYRQDPGQGLRLIYYSQIVNDFQKGDIAEGYSVSREKKESFPLTVTSAQKNPTAFYLCASSMEGTRVNTEAFFGQGTRLTVV.

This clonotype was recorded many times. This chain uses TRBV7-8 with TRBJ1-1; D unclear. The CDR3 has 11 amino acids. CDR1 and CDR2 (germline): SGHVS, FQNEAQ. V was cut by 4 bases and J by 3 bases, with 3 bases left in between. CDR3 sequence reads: CASSYDTEAFF. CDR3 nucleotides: TGTGCCAGCAGCTACGACACTGAAGCTTTCTTT.

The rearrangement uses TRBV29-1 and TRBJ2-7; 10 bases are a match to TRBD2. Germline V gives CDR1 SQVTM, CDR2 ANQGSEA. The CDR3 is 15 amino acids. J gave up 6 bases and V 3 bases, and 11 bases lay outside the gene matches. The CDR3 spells CSVERLAGGQFEQYF. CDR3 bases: TGCAGCGTTGAGAGATTAGCGGGAGGACAATTCGAGCAGTACTTC.

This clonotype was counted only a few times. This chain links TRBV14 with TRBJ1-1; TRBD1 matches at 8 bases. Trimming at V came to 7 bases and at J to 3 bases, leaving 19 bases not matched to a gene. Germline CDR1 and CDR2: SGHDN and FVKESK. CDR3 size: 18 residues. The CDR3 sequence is CASTLLTGGGGLHTEAFF. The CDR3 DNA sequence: TGTGCCAGCACCCTCCTAACAGGGGGAGGAGGACTGCACACTGAAGCTTTCTTT.

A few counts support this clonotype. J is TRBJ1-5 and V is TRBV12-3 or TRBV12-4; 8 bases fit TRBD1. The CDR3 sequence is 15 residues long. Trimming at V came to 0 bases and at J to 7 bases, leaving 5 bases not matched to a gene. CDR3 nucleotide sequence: TGTGCCAGCAGTTTAGCAACAGGGGGTGCGCAGCCCCAGCATTTT. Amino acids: CASSLATGGAQPQHF.

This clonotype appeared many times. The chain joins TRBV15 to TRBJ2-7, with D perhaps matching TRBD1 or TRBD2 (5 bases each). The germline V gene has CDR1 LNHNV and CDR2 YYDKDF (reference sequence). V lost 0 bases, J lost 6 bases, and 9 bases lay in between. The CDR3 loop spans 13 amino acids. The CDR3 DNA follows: TGTGCCACCAGCAGAGATTCCGGGACCGAGCAGTACTTC. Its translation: CATSRDSGTEQYF.

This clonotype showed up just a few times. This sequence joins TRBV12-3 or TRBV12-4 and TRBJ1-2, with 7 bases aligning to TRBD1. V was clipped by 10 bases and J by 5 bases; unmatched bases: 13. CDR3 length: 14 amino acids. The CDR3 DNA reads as TGTGCCACCCGACCGGGGGCAGGGGGGTATGGCTACACCTTC. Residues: CATRPGAGGYGYTF.

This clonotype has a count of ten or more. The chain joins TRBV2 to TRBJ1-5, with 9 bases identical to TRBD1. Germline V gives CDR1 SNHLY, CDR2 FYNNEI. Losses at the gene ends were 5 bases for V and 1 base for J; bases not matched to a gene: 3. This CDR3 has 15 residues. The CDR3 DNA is TGTGCCAGCAGTTGGGACAGGGTAAGCAATCAGCCCCAGCATTTT. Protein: CASSWDRVSNQPQHF.

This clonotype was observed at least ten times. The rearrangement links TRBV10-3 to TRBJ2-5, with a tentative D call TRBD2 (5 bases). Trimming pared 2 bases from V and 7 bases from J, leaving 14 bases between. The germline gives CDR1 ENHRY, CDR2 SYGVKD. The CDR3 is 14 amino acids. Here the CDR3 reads CAISEDQGGVTQYF. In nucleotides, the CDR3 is TGTGCCATCAGTGAGGACCAAGGAGGCGTGACCCAGTACTTC.

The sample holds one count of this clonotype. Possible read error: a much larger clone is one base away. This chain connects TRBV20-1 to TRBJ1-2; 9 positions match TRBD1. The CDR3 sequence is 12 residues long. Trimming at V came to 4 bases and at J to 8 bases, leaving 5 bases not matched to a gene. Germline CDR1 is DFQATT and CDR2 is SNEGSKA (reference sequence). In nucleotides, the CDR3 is TGCAGTGCTATACAGGGGGCGAGAGGCTACACCTTC. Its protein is CSAIQGARGYTF.

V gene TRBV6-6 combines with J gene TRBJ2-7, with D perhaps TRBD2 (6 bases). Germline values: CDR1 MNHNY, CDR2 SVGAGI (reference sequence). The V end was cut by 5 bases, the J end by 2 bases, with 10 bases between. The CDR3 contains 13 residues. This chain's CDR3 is CASSTRLAYEQYF. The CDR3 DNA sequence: TGTGCCAGCAGTACACGACTAGCCTACGAGCAGTACTTC.

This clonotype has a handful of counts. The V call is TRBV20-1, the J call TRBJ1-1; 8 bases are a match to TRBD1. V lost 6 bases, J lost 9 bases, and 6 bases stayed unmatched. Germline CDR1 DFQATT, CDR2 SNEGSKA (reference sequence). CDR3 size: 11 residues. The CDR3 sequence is CSARGRVQAFF. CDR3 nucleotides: TGCAGTGCCAGGGGGCGGGTTCAAGCTTTCTTT.

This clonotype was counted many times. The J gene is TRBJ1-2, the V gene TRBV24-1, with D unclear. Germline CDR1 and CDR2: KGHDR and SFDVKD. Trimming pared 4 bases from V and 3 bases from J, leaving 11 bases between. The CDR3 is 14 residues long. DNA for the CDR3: TGTGCCACCAGTGACCCCTCAAGGGACTATGGCTACACCTTC. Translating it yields CATSDPSRDYGYTF.

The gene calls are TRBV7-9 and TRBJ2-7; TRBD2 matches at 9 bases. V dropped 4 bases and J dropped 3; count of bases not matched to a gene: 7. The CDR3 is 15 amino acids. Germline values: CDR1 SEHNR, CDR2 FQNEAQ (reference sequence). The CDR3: CASSSLGGGDYEQYF. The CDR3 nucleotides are TGTGCCAGCAGCTCCCTCGGCGGGGGGGACTACGAGCAGTACTTC.

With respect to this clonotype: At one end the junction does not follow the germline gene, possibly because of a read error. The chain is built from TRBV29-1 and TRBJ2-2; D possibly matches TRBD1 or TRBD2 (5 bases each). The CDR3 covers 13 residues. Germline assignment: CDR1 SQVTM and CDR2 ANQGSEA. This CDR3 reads CSVGPSNTGALFF. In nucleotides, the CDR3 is TGCAGCGTTGGGCCCTCGAACACCGGGGCGCTGTTTTTT.

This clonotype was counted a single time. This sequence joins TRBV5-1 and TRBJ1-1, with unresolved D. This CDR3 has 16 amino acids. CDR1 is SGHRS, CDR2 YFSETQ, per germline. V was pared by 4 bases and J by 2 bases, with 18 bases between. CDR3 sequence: CASSLWSTATNTEAFF. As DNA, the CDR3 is TGCGCCAGCAGCCTTTGGTCCACAGCGACCAACACTGAAGCTTTCTTT.

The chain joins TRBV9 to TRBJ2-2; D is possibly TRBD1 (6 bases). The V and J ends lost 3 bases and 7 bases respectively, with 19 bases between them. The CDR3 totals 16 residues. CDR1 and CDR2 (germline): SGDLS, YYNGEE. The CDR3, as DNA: TGTGCCAGCAGCGCAGGGCAGGGGAGAGATATCGGGGAGCTGTTTTTT. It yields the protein CASSAGQGRDIGELFF.

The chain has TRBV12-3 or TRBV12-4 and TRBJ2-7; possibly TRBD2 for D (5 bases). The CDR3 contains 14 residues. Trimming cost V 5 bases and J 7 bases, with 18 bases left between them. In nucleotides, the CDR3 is TGTGCCAGCAGTCCCTACACCGGGGAGCTGGAGCAGTACTTC. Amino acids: CASSPYTGELEQYF.

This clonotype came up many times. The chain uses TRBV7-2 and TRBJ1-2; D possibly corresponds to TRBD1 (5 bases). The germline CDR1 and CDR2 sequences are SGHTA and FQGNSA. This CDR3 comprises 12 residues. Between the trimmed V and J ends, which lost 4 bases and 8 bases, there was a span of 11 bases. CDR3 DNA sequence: TGTGCCAGCAGCTCGTGGGGGAGAGGCTACACCTTC. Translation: CASSSWGRGYTF. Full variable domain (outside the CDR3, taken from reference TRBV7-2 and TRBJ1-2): GAGVSQSPSNKVTEKGKDVELRCDPISGHTALYWYRQSLGQGLEFLIYFQGNSAPDKSGLPSDRFSAERTGGSVSTLTIQRTQQEDSAVYLCASSSWGRGYTFGSGTRLTVV.